The present entry profiles one T cell receptor (beta chain) with its context. Its antigen is unidentified. For CDR3 and TCR beta VDJ profiling, genomic DNA was the template used. Via MiXCR, TCRdb re-called the reads, giving one row per CDR3 protein. Among 200,000 or so distinct CDR3 sequences, 65% were seen once, and the ten largest hold roughly three fifths. The data stem from a study of CD8+CD57+ T cells in acquired aplastic anemia. Study-wide context: Sorted CD4+ and CD8+ cells yielded roughly 3.2 ug of DNA on average.

Sequenced patients had shown CD8+CD57+ cell expansion by flow cytometry. At the time of blood sampling, patients had not yet received any therapy. Notes on the study in general: In common between the patients and the controls were some 29 CD8+ CDR3 sequences.

This CDR3 region has 12 residues. Trimming took off 2 bases at V and 4 bases at J, with 6 bases between the two ends. Per the germline V gene, CDR1 is MDHEN and CDR2 is SYDVKM. The chain combines TRBV28 with TRBJ2-7, with unresolved D. This sequence originates from a human donor with aplastic anemia. Material: sorted CD4+, CD8+, or CD8+CD57+ T cells (not recorded which) from PBMCs. In DNA form, the CDR3 reads TGTGCCAGCAGTTTACCCAGGTACGAGCAGTACTTC. Translated, it gives CASSLPRYEQYF.